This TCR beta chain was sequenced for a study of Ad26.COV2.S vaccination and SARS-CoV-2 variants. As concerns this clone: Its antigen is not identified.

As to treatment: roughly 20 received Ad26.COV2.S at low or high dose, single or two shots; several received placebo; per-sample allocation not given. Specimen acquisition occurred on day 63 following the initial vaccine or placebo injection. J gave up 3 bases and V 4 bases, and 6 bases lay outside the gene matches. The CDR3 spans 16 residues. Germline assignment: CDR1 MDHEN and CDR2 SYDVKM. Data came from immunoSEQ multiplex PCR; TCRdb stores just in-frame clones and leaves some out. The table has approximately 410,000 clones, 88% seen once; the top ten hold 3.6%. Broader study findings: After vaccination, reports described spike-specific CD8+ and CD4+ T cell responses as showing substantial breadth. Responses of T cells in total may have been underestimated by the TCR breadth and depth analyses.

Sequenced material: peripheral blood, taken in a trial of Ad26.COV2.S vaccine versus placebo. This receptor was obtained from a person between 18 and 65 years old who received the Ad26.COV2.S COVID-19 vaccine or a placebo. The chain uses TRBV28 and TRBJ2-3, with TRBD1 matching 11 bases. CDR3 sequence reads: CASSSVDRGLTDTQYF. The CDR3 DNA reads TGTGCCAGCAGTTCTGTGGACAGGGGGCTAACAGATACGCAGTATTTT.